This entry describes one T cell receptor beta chain. What it binds is unknown. The data are from a study of graft-versus-host responses after intestinal transplantation. Study in general: Multivisceral, liver-intestinal, or isolated intestinal transplants were performed in recipients. Recipients uniformly received anti-thymocyte globulin induction, followed by tacrolimus and steroids for 2 to 4 years.

This CDR3 has 15 amino acids. Deletions cut 2 bases from V and 2 bases from J, with 12 bases between. Germline V gene data show CDR1 as SGHRS and CDR2 as YFSETQ. Study observations and caveats: Detection of GvH clones occurred in recipient marrow, and some had their first appearance in ileum or blood. The study found high graft-versus-host to host-versus-graft clonal ratios in allografts of patients with graft-donor T cell macrochimerism.

Measured with immunoSEQ multiplex PCR; TCRdb has only the in-frame clones, and not every one. The table has fewer than 30,000 clones, over 85% seen once. The TCR sequence derives from a human patient who received an intestinal transplant, so some T cells may come from the graft donor. Sample: PBMCs, taken nearly 31 days after intestinal transplant. The chain uses TRBV5-1 and TRBJ2-3; tentative D call: TRBD1 (6 bases). CDR3 protein: CASSFYQGTTDTQYF. In DNA, the CDR3 is TGCGCCAGCAGCTTCTACCAGGGGACCACAGATACGCAGTATTTT.